The entry below describes one TCR beta chain. TCRdb reanalysed the 5' RACE reads using MiXCR and keeps one entry per CDR3 protein. The sample has about 400,000 distinct CDR3 sequences, roughly 20% seen once; the top ten hold less than 15%. This specimen comes from a study of CD8 T cells in ankylosing spondylitis. The CDR3 covers 15 residues. Germline V gene sequence: CDR1 MDHEN, CDR2 SYDVKM. V lost 6 bases and J 4 bases, leaving 18 bases between the germline ends. Input material: blood, either unsorted or a sorted T cell fraction (not recorded which). The rearrangement joins TRBV28 to TRBJ1-2, with D maybe TRBD1 (6 bases). The TCR originated in a male donor with ankylosing spondylitis or in good health (not recorded which). CDR3 coding DNA: TGTGCCAGCAGCCCCCTCGGGGGGGCGGGCTATGGCTACACCTTC. Its translation is CASSPLGGAGYGYTF.